The 2 T cell receptor beta chains below were found in one sample sequenced in a study of T cell changes during pregnancy in multiple sclerosis. Using immunoSEQ multiplex PCR, the repertoire was profiled, and TCRdb retains in-frame clones only, with some absent. The sample carries 40,000 to 50,000 clones, around nine tenths recorded once. The sequenced sample was CD8+ T cells from peripheral blood mononuclear cells, obtained in the third trimester of pregnancy. All receptors derive from a female donor with multiple sclerosis, enrolled in a pregnancy study.

This clone is labeled medium-sized (0.01 to 0.1%). The chain carries TRBV18 and TRBJ2-7; D gene uncertain. This CDR3 has 12 amino acids. Germline loops: CDR1 KGHSH, CDR2 LQKENI. V lost 3 bases and J lost 6, with 9 bases in between. This chain's CDR3 is CASSPTLGEQYF. For the CDR3, the DNA is TGTGCCAGCTCACCGACATTAGGCGAGCAGTACTTC.

The J gene is TRBJ2-7, the V gene TRBV19; D is possibly TRBD2 (6 bases). V lost 5 bases and J lost 4, with 18 bases in between. From germline, CDR1 is LNHDA and CDR2 SQIVND (reference sequence). The CDR3 totals 15 residues. As DNA, the CDR3 is TGTGCCAGTAGTTCTCTCGAGGGACTTTCTTACGAGCAGTACTTC. This sequence encodes CASSSLEGLSYEQYF.